One and the same sample provided the 19 T cell receptor beta chains below, sequenced in a study of CD4 T cells in relation to SARS-CoV-2 and coronaviruses. Their antigen targets remain unknown. Sequencing was performed with immunoSEQ multiplex PCR; in TCRdb, only in-frame clones are kept and a portion is missing. This table has about 41,000 clones, about 87% appearing once. Input material: naive CD4+ T cells from PBMCs, cultured in vitro. Described subset: naive CD4+ T cells isolated by negative enrichment. These receptors were obtained from an adult with COVID-19.

This chain uses TRBV14 with TRBJ2-1, with D possibly called TRBD1 or TRBD2 (6 bases each). CDR1 and CDR2 (germline): SGHDN, FVKESK. The CDR3 is made up of 17 amino acids. V was clipped by 0 bases and J by 1 base, with 13 bases between them. CDR3 amino acids: CASSQDLGGTSYNEQFF. CDR3 nucleotides: TGTGCCAGCAGCCAAGATCTAGGGGGGACTTCCTACAATGAGCAGTTCTTC.

This clone was counted between two and nine times. The chain recombines TRBV5-1 with TRBJ2-1; 11 bases match TRBD2. CDR1 is SGHRS, CDR2 YFSETQ, per germline. This CDR3 region has 17 residues. Trimming at V came to 1 base and at J to 1 base, leaving 4 bases not matched to a gene. The CDR3 spells CASSLPTSGSSYNEQFF. In DNA form, the CDR3 reads TGCGCCAGCAGCTTGCCTACTAGCGGGAGTTCCTACAATGAGCAGTTCTTC.

The rearrangement joins TRBV28 to TRBJ2-1; TRBD2 might be the D (5 bases). In germline, CDR1 is MDHEN, CDR2 SYDVKM. There are 15 residues in the CDR3. V lost 4 bases to trimming and J lost 0 bases, with 10 bases between them. CDR3 DNA sequence: TGTGCCAGCAGTTCTACAGCGGACTCCTACAATGAGCAGTTCTTC. It translates to CASSSTADSYNEQFF. The whole variable domain, filled in from reference TRBV28 and TRBJ2-1, reads DVKVTQSSRYLVKRTGEKVFLECVQDMDHENMFWYRQDPGLGLRLIYFSYDVKMKEKGDIPEGYSVSREKKERFSLILESASTNQTSMYLCASSSTADSYNEQFFGPGTRLTVL.

The gene calls are TRBV5-1 and TRBJ2-3; 8 nucleotides match TRBD2. Germline loops: CDR1 SGHRS, CDR2 YFSETQ. Losses at the gene ends were 3 bases for V and 2 bases for J; bases not matched to a gene: 5. The CDR3 has 15 amino acids. The CDR3 DNA sequence: TGCGCCAGCAGCTCCACTAGCGGACACACAGATACGCAGTATTTT. This sequence encodes CASSSTSGHTDTQYF.

The chain couples TRBV5-1 to TRBJ2-1; D is perhaps TRBD2 (6 bases). In germline, CDR1 is SGHRS, CDR2 YFSETQ. There are 16 residues in the CDR3. V lost 4 bases, J lost 3 bases, and 17 bases lay in between. The CDR3 protein is CASSTLSGTLYNEQFF. In DNA form, the CDR3 reads TGCGCCAGCAGCACACTATCCGGGACTCTCTACAATGAGCAGTTCTTC.

This chain connects TRBV9 to TRBJ2-1; 7 bases line up with TRBD1. The V and J ends lost 3 bases and 16 bases, in that order; junction bases with no gene match: 13. The CDR3 is 13 amino acids. Germline V lookup: CDR1 SGDLS, CDR2 YYNGEE. The CDR3: CASSATGTSSAFF. CDR3 in DNA: TGTGCCAGCAGCGCGACAGGGACCTCTTCTGCATTCTTC.

This clone was seen more than once but under ten times. As DNA, the CDR3 is TGTGCCAGCTCACCCGACAGGGGGCATGGAAACACCATATATTTT. Translated: CASSPDRGHGNTIYF. The genes are TRBV18 and TRBJ1-3, with TRBD1 matching 10 bases. Germline values: CDR1 KGHSH, CDR2 LQKENI. The CDR3 is 15 amino acids. With 3 bases clipped from V and 3 bases from J, the junction kept 2 bases outside the gene matches.

This chain joins TRBV27 and TRBJ2-7, with 7 bases lining up with TRBD1. From germline, CDR1 is MNHEY and CDR2 SMNVEV (reference sequence). The length of the CDR3 is 15 residues. V was clipped by 5 bases and J by 2 bases; unmatched bases: 9. Here the CDR3 DNA reads TGTGCCAGCAGTAATACCGGGACAGCGCCCTACGAGCAGTACTTC. It is translated as CASSNTGTAPYEQYF.

The chain joins TRBV4-1 to TRBJ2-1; 8 nucleotides align to TRBD2. The CDR3 totals 15 residues. CDR1 is MGHRA and CDR2 is YSYEKL in the germline V gene. V was pared by 2 bases and J by 7 bases, with 7 bases of the junction left unmatched. CDR3 residues: CASSQPGTRTNEQFF. Written as DNA, the CDR3 is TGCGCCAGCAGCCAACCCGGGACTAGGACTAATGAGCAGTTCTTC.

This chain links TRBV9 with TRBJ2-5; D not resolved. Germline CDR1 reads SGDLS; CDR2 reads YYNGEE. The germline V and J ends were trimmed by 0 bases and 5 bases, with 8 bases remaining between them. The CDR3 consists of 13 residues. The CDR3, as DNA: TGTGCCAGCAGCGTAGCCCCCGGGGAGACCCAGTACTTC. This codes for CASSVAPGETQYF.

This chain links TRBV29-1 with TRBJ2-1, with TRBD2 matching over 7 bases. The CDR3 totals 14 residues. The germline CDR1 and CDR2 sequences are SQVTM and ANQGSEA. V lost 3 bases to trimming and J lost 8 bases; unmatched junction nucleotides: 10. CDR3 coding DNA: TGCAGCGTTGAGCTCTGGCGGGAGTACGATGAGCAGTTCTTC. It encodes CSVELWREYDEQFF.

This chain uses TRBV7-3 with TRBJ1-1; D may be TRBD1 (6 bases). The CDR3 totals 13 residues. V was shortened by 4 bases and J by 3 bases, with 9 bases between the two germline ends. Germline V gene data show CDR1 as SGHTA and CDR2 as FQGTGA. The CDR3 region has the DNA TGTGCCAGCAGCTCAAACAGGGACACTGAAGCTTTCTTT. Translated, it gives CASSSNRDTEAFF.

This clone turned up a few times. The chain uses TRBV6-1 and TRBJ2-2; 10 bases line up with TRBD2. Per germline, CDR1 MNHNS and CDR2 SASEGT. V lost 4 bases and J lost 3; bases outside the gene matches: 5. This CDR3 is built from 16 residues. CDR3: CASSAAGTSDTGELFF. CDR3 DNA: TGTGCCAGCAGTGCCGCCGGGACTAGCGACACCGGGGAGCTGTTTTTT.

The chain combines TRBV2 with TRBJ2-3, with 13 bases fitting TRBD2. Germline V gene data show CDR1 as SNHLY and CDR2 as FYNNEI. Trimming took 6 bases from V and 2 from J; bases not matched to a gene: 2. This CDR3 has 15 amino acids. The CDR3 region is CASRLAGGITDTQYF. DNA for the CDR3: TGTGCCAGCAGACTAGCGGGAGGGATCACAGATACGCAGTATTTT. The variable domain in full, completed from reference TRBV2 and TRBJ2-3, reads EPEVTQTPSHQVTQMGQEVILRCVPISNHLYFYWYRQILGQKVEFLVSFYNNEISEKSEIFDDQFSVERPDGSNFTLKIRSTKLEDSAMYFCASRLAGGITDTQYFGPGTRLTVL.

CDR3 bases: TGTGCCAGCAGTTACCGGGGGGGCAGGGGGTACGAGCAGTACTTC. Translation: CASSYRGGRGYEQYF. V is TRBV6-5 and J is TRBJ2-7; TRBD2 might be the D (8 bases). V was clipped by 2 bases and J by 4 bases, with 15 bases between them. CDR1 is MNHEY, CDR2 SVGAGI, per germline. The CDR3 length is 15 residues.

The chain joins TRBV28 to TRBJ2-3, with unresolved D. This CDR3 is built from 15 residues. In germline, CDR1 is MDHEN, CDR2 SYDVKM. V shed 1 base and J shed 0 bases, with 8 bases lying between them. The CDR3 coding sequence is TGTGCCAGCAGTTTATTTAGCCAGAGCACAGATACGCAGTATTTT. Protein sequence: CASSLFSQSTDTQYF.

The genes are TRBV19 and TRBJ2-3; TRBD1 matches at 8 bases. The germline V gene has CDR1 LNHDA and CDR2 SQIVND (reference sequence). V lost 5 bases to trimming and J lost 0 bases; unmatched junction nucleotides: 4. The CDR3 consists of 15 residues. DNA of the CDR3: TGTGCCAGTAGTGTGACAGGGGCGAGCACAGATACGCAGTATTTT. Residues: CASSVTGASTDTQYF.

The chain combines TRBV11-2 with TRBJ2-5, with D unresolved. CDR1 is SGHAT and CDR2 is FQNNGV in the germline V gene. The length of the CDR3 is 11 residues. The V and J ends lost 5 bases and 2 bases respectively, with 3 bases between them. CDR3 amino acids: CASSEQETQYF. As DNA, the CDR3 is TGTGCCAGCAGCGAACAAGAGACCCAGTACTTC.

The chain uses TRBV28 and TRBJ2-7; 9 nucleotides align to TRBD2. Germline CDR1 reads MDHEN; CDR2 reads SYDVKM. Losses at the gene ends were 4 bases for V and 3 bases for J; bases not matched to a gene: 16. This CDR3 comprises 18 residues. CDR3 nucleotides: TGTGCCAGCAGTTCCATTCTCTCCGCTAGCGGGATAGACTACGAGCAGTACTTC. Protein: CASSSILSASGIDYEQYF.